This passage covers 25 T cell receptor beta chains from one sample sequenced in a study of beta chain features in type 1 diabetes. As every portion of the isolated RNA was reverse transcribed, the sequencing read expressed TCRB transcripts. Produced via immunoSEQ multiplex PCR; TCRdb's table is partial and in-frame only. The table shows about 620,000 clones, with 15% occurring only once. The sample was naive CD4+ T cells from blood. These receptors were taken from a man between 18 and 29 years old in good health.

Written as DNA, the CDR3 is TGTGCCAGCCGGAGGACAGGAAGGGATGGCTACACCTTC. It encodes CASRRTGRDGYTF. The chain recombines TRBV6-5 with TRBJ1-2; 7 bases map to TRBD1. From germline, CDR1 is MNHEY and CDR2 SVGAGI. The CDR3 has 13 residues. V trimming: 8 bases; J trimming: 6 bases; junction bases outside the gene matches: 9.

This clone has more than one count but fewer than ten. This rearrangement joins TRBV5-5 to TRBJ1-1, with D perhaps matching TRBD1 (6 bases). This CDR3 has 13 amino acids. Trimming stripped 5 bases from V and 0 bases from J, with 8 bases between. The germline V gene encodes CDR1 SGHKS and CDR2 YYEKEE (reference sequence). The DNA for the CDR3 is TGTGCCAGCAGTGGACAGATGAACACTGAAGCTTTCTTT. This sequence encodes CASSGQMNTEAFF.

The CDR3 loop is CASREGGVGSYEQYF. The CDR3 DNA follows: TGTGCCAGCAGGGAAGGGGGAGTAGGGTCCTACGAGCAGTACTTC. The rearrangement links TRBV25-1 to TRBJ2-7; D perhaps matches TRBD1 (6 bases). The V gene lost 6 bases and the J gene lost 1 base, with 16 bases spanning the gap. Germline V gene data show CDR1 as MGHDK and CDR2 as SYGVNS. The CDR3 covers 15 residues.

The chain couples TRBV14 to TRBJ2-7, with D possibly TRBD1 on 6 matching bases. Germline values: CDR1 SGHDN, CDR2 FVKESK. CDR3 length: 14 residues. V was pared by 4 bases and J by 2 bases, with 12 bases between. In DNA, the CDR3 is TGTGCCAGCAGCCCTCAGGGGCTTCCCTACGAGCAGTACTTC. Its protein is CASSPQGLPYEQYF.

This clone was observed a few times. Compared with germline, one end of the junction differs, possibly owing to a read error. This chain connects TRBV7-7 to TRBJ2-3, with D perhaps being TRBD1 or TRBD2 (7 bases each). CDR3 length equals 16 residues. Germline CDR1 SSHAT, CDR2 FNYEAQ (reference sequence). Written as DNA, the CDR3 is TGTGCTAGCAGCTCCCGAAGCGGGACAGGCACAGATACGCAGTATTTT. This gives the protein CASSSRSGTGTDTQYF.

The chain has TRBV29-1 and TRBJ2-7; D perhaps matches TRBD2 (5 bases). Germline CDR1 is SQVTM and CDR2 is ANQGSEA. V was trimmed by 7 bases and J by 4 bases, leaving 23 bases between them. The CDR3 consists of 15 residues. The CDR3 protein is CSDPYMTGFYYEQYF. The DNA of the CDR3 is TGCAGCGACCCATACATGACGGGATTCTATTACGAGCAGTACTTC.

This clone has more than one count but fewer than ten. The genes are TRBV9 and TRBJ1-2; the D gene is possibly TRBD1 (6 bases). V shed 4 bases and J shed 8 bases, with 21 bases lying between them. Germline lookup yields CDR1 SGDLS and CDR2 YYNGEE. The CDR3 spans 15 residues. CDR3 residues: CASSPRRAQGEGYTF. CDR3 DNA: TGTGCCAGCAGCCCGAGAAGGGCACAGGGCGAGGGCTACACCTTC.

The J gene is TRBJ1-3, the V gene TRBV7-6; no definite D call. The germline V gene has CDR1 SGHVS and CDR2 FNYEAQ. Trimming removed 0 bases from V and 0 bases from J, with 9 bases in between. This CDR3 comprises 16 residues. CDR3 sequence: CASSLAGGNSGNTIYF. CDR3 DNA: TGTGCCAGCAGCTTAGCTGGCGGCAACTCTGGAAACACCATATATTTT. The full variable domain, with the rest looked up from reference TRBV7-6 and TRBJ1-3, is GAGVSQSPRYKVTKRGQDVALRCDPISGHVSLYWYRQALGQGPEFLTYFNYEAQQDKSGLPNDRFSAERPEGSISTLTIQRTEQRDSAMYRCASSLAGGNSGNTIYFGEGSWLTVV.

The CDR3 sequence is CASSARGTASGNTIYF. CDR3 DNA sequence: TGTGCCAGCAGTGCCCGAGGGACAGCCTCTGGAAACACCATATATTTT. This chain joins TRBV25-1 and TRBJ1-3, with 7 positions matching TRBD1. Germline CDR1 MGHDK, CDR2 SYGVNS. The CDR3 loop spans 16 amino acids. V trimming: 4 bases; J trimming: 0 bases; junction bases outside the gene matches: 6.

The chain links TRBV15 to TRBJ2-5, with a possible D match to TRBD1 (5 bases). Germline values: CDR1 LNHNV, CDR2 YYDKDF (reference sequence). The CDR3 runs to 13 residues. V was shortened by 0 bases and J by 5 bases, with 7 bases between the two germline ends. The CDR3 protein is CATSRDKGETQYF. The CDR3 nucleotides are TGTGCCACCAGCAGAGATAAGGGGGAGACCCAGTACTTC.

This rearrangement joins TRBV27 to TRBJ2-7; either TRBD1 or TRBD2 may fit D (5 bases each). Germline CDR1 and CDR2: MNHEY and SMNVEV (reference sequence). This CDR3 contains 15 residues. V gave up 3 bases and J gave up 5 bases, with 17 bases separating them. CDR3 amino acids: CASSFMRGSVHEQYF. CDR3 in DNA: TGTGCCAGCAGTTTTATGAGGGGATCAGTCCACGAGCAGTACTTC.

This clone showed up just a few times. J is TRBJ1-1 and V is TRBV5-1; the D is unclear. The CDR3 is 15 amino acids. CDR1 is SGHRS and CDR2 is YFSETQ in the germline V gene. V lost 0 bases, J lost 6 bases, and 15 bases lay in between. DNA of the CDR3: TGCGCCAGCAGCTTGGCCTCCGGCCTTGGGGCTGAAGCTTTCTTT. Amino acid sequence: CASSLASGLGAEAFF.

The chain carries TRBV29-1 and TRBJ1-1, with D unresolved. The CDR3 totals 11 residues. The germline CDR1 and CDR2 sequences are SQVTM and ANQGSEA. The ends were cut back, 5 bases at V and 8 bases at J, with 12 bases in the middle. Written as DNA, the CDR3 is TGCAGCGTTTATTCAACCACGGAAGCTTTCTTT. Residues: CSVYSTTEAFF. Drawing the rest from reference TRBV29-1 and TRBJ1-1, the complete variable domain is SAVISQKPSRDICQRGTSLTIQCQVDSQVTMMFWYRQQPGQSLTLIATANQGSEATYESGFVIDKFPISRPNLTFSTLTVSNMSPEDSSIYLCSVYSTTEAFFGQGTRLTVV.

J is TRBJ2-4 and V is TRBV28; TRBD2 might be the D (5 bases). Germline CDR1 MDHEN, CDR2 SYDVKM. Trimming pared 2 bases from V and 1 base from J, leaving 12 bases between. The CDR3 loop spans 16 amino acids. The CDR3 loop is CASSLPGSVAKNIQYF. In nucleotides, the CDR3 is TGTGCCAGCAGTTTACCGGGGTCGGTTGCCAAAAACATTCAGTACTTC.

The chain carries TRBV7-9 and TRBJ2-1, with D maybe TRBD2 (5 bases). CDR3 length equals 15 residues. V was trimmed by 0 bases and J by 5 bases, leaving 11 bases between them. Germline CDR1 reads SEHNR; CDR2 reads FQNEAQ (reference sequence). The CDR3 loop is CASSLALAVHNEQFF. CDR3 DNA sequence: TGTGCCAGCAGCTTAGCTCTAGCTGTCCACAATGAGCAGTTCTTC.

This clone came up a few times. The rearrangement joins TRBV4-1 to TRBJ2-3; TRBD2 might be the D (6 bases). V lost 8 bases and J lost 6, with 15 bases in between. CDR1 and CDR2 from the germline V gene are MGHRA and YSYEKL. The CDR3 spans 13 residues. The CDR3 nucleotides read TGCGCCAGCCTAACCCCCGGGGGTGATACGCAGTATTTT. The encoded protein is CASLTPGGDTQYF.

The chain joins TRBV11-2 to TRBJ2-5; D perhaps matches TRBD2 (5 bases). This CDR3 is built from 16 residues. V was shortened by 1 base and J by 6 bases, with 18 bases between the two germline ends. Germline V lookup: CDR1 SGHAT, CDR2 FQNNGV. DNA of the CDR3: TGTGCCAGCAGCTTAGGCCCGGGCGGGCCAAGGCAGACCCAGTACTTC. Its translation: CASSLGPGGPRQTQYF. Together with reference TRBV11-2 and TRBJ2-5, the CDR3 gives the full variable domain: EAGVAQSPRYKIIEKRQSVAFWCNPISGHATLYWYQQILGQGPKLLIQFQNNGVVDDSQLPKDRFSAERLKGVDSTLKIQPAKLEDSAVYLCASSLGPGGPRQTQYFGPGTRLLVL.

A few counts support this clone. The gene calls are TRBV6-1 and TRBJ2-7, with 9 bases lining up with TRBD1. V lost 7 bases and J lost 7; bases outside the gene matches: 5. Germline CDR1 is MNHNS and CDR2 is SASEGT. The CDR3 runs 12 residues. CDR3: CASTQGAEEQYF. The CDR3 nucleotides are TGTGCCAGCACACAGGGGGCTGAGGAGCAGTACTTC.

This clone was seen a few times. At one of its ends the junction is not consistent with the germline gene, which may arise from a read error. The DNA of the CDR3 is TGTGCCAGCAGTTCTGACGGGATTACGCGTTTT. Translated: CASSSDGITRF. The chain uses TRBV2 and TRBJ1-3; D is undetermined. Germline V gene data show CDR1 as SNHLY and CDR2 as FYNNEI. The CDR3 is 11 residues long.

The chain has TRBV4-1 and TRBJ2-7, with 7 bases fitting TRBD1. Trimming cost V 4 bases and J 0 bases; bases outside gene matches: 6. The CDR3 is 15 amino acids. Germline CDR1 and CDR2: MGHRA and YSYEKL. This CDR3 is CASSRGTVSSYEQYF. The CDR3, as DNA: TGCGCCAGCAGCCGAGGGACAGTTAGCTCCTACGAGCAGTACTTC.

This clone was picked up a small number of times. The DNA for the CDR3 is TGTGCCAGCAGCACCCCCCTAGCGGGAGCAGATACGCAGTATTTT. Protein: CASSTPLAGADTQYF. V gene TRBV7-9 combines with J gene TRBJ2-3; 10 nucleotides align to TRBD2. Germline-derived CDR1 and CDR2 are SEHNR and FQNEAQ (reference sequence). Trimming took 5 bases from V and 4 from J; bases not matched to a gene: 6. The CDR3 runs to 15 residues.

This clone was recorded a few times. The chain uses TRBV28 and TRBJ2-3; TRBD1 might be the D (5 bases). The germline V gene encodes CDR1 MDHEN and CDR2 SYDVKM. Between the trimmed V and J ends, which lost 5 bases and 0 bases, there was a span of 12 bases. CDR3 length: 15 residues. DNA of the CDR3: TGTGCCAGCAGTATCACAGGACCAAGCACAGATACGCAGTATTTT. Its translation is CASSITGPSTDTQYF.

CDR3 in amino acids: CASSPLKAGISNEQFF. In DNA, the CDR3 is TGTGCCAGCAGTCCCTTGAAAGCGGGAATTTCGAATGAGCAGTTCTTC. The chain uses TRBV28 and TRBJ2-1; the match to TRBD2 covers 7 bases. Germline CDR1 is MDHEN and CDR2 is SYDVKM. There are 16 residues in the CDR3. V lost 5 bases, J lost 7 bases, and 14 bases stayed unmatched.

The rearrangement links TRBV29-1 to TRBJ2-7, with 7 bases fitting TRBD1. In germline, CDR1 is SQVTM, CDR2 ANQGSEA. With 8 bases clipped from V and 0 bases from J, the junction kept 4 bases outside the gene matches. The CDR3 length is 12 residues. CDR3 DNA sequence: TGCAGCATGACAGGGAACTCCTACGAGCAGTACTTC. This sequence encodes CSMTGNSYEQYF.

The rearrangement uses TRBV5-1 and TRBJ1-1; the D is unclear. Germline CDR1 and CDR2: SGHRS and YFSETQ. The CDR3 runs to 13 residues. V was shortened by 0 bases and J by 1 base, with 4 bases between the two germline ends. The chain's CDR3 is CASSLEKNTEAFF. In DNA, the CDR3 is TGCGCCAGCAGCTTGGAGAAGAACACTGAAGCTTTCTTT.